The rows below give T cell receptor beta chains drawn from one sample of a study of blood T cell repertoires in COVID-19. Generated by immunoSEQ multiplex PCR, the TCRdb table keeps only in-frame clones and is missing some. The table shows fewer than 200,000 clones, with 60% to 80% occurring only once. Sequencing was performed on peripheral blood. These receptors all come from a woman in her 70s with acute or convalescent COVID-19. CDR3s include the opening cysteine and the closing phenylalanine or tryptophan. A D gene is named only where the DNA matches it firmly. Size is omitted from some rows. Given values are once, few, many or a class for expanded clones.

CDR3 DNA,CDR3 protein,D gene,J gene,V gene,clone size
TGTGCCTGGAACCGACAGGGCGTTAATGAAAAACTGTTTTTT,CAWNRQGVNEKLFF,TRBD1,TRBJ1-4,TRBV30,few
TGTGCCAGCAGTTACACAAAAAGGAGCCCCACCCTCCACTTT,CASSYTKRSPTLHF,NA,TRBJ1-6,TRBV6-2/TRBV6-3,NA
TGCAGTGCTAGACAGATCTACGAGCAGTACTTC,CSARQIYEQYF,NA,TRBJ2-7,TRBV20-1,NA
TGCAGCGTTTCTTACGCGGGGGGACGGGAGACCCAGTACTTC,CSVSYAGGRETQYF,TRBD2,TRBJ2-5,TRBV29-1,NA
TGTGCCAGCAGCTTAAGGGTGGGACTAGCGGGAGTTGCGTTCTTC,CASSLRVGLAGVAFF,TRBD2,TRBJ2-1,TRBV7-9,NA
TGTGCCAGCAGCCAAGACAGGAATACGCAGTATTTT,CASSQDRNTQYF,NA,TRBJ2-3,TRBV14,NA
TGTGCCAGTAGTGCCCGCAGGGTCGTGGATGAGCAGTTCTTC,CASSARRVVDEQFF,NA,TRBJ2-1,TRBV19,once
TGTGCCACCAGCGGATCCGGGACAGGGTTCGACACCATATATTTT,CATSGSGTGFDTIYF,TRBD1,TRBJ1-3,TRBV15,NA
TGTGCCAGCAGCCCACACGCGATAGGAGCGGGAGTCGGGGTCCAGGAGACCCAGTACTTC,CASSPHAIGAGVGVQETQYF,TRBD2,TRBJ2-5,TRBV7-8,NA
TGTGCCAGCAGTTTAATGTCGTACTACGAGCAGTACTTC,CASSLMSYYEQYF,NA,TRBJ2-7,TRBV12-3/TRBV12-4,NA
TGTGCCAGCAGCTTAGTCCTTGTCACAGATACGCAGTATTTT,CASSLVLVTDTQYF,NA,TRBJ2-3,TRBV7-9,NA
TGCGCCAGCAGCTTGCCGCGGACTAGTGGAGATGAGCAGTTCTTC,CASSLPRTSGDEQFF,TRBD2,TRBJ2-1,TRBV5-1,NA
TGTGCCAGCAGAGTATCAGCAGGGGGTCACTCCTACGAGCAGTACTTC,CASRVSAGGHSYEQYF,TRBD1,TRBJ2-7,TRBV27,NA
TGTGCCAGCAGTACTAGCGGGGGGTCCTACGAGCAGTACTTC,CASSTSGGSYEQYF,TRBD2,TRBJ2-7,TRBV6-5,few
TGTGCCAGCTCACAATACGACAGGGGGCGAGGCGGGGAGCTGTTTTTT,CASSQYDRGRGGELFF,TRBD1,TRBJ2-2,TRBV18,NA
TGTGCCAGCAGTTCGACCAAGGGACACTACGAGCAGTACTTC,CASSSTKGHYEQYF,NA,TRBJ2-7,TRBV11-2,NA
TGTGCCAGTATGGCTGGGGGCCCTGCAACTAATGAAAAACTGTTTTTT,CASMAGGPATNEKLFF,NA,TRBJ1-4,TRBV19,NA
TGTGCCAGCAGACCGACAGGCTCCCGCTCCTACAATGAGCAGTTCTTC,CASRPTGSRSYNEQFF,NA,TRBJ2-1,TRBV6-6,NA
TGTGCCACCAGCTCACCCCCCCTTTTGGGCAGCTGGGATTTT,CATSSPPLLGSWDF,NA,TRBJ1-3,TRBV15,once
TGTGCTAGTGTTATTGCGGGAGGGCGTAAAGATACGCAGTATTTT,CASVIAGGRKDTQYF,TRBD2,TRBJ2-3,TRBV12-5,NA
TGTGCCAGAAGCCGAAGATCAATTCCGGGACAGGGGTTTGTCTCACCCCTCCACTTT,CARSRRSIPGQGFVSPLHF,NA,TRBJ1-6,TRBV7-5,NA
TGTGCCAGCTCACCTCTTAAATGGACTAACACCGGGGAGCTGTTTTTT,CASSPLKWTNTGELFF,NA,TRBJ2-2,TRBV18,NA
TGCGCCAGCAGCCCTACCATGGACAGGTCCTATGGCTACACCTTC,CASSPTMDRSYGYTF,TRBD1,TRBJ1-2,TRBV4-1,NA